Given below is one TCR beta chain in context. Its antigen is unknown. Treatment of the sample: roughly 18 received Ad26.COV2.S at low or high dose, single or two shots; five or six received placebo; per-sample allocation not given. Sampling occurred on day 63 after the first vaccine or placebo injection. These data come from a study of Ad26.COV2.S vaccination and SARS-CoV-2 variants. General study results and limits: Spike-specific TCR breadth ran higher among vaccine recipients than placebo recipients. Placebo and vaccine recipients had non-spike TCR breadth that was similar.

The trim removed 4 bases at V and 6 bases at J, leaving 11 bases unmatched. The V gene's germline CDR1 is MNHEY and CDR2 SVGEGT. There are 16 residues in the CDR3. Repertoires were generated with immunoSEQ multiplex PCR, while TCRdb's copy carries only in-frame clones and drops some. The sample has 400,000 to 500,000 clones; 89% are singletons. The TCR comes from a person aged 18 to 59 who received the Ad26.COV2.S COVID-19 vaccine or a placebo. The gene calls are TRBV6-2 or TRBV6-3 and TRBJ2-3; 9 positions agree with TRBD1. Sequenced material: peripheral blood, taken in a trial of Ad26.COV2.S vaccine versus placebo. Here the CDR3 DNA reads TGTGCCAGCAGTTCGGGGACAGGGAATCTGTGGGATACGCAGTATTTT. It translates to CASSSGTGNLWDTQYF.